These 13 T cell receptor beta chains were sequenced from one sample in a study of CD8 T cells in Susac syndrome. Reverse transcription of about 0.45 to 1 ug RNA was performed with random hexamers. TCRdb called the immunoSEQ multiplex PCR reads again in MiXCR, with one record for every CDR3 protein. In the table there are approximately 120,000 distinct CDR3 sequences, just under 95% of which are singletons. The specimen was CD8+ T cells from PBMCs. Receptors were obtained from a human donor in good health.

J is TRBJ1-1 and V is TRBV5-1, with D hard to call. The CDR3 consists of 14 residues. V was clipped by 4 bases and J by 1 base, with 11 bases between them. Germline V gene sequence: CDR1 SGHRS, CDR2 YFSETQ. In nucleotides, the CDR3 is TGCGCCAGCAGCCCCCTATTGGGGAACACTGAAGCTTTCTTT. This codes for CASSPLLGNTEAFF.

This chain uses TRBV6-2 or TRBV6-3 with TRBJ2-7; possibly TRBD1 for D (5 bases). CDR3 length equals 19 residues. Germline loops: CDR1 MNHEY, CDR2 SVGEGT. V lost 0 bases, J lost 1 base, and 22 bases lay in between. The CDR3 DNA follows: TGTGCCAGCAGTTACTCTAGTCCCCGTAGCCAGGGCGAATCCTACGAGCAGTACTTC. Translated, it gives CASSYSSPRSQGESYEQYF.

The V call is TRBV20-1, the J call TRBJ2-7; D unresolved. The CDR3 is 13 residues long. V gave up 2 bases and J gave up 2 bases, with 10 bases separating them. Germline V gene data show CDR1 as DFQATT and CDR2 as SNEGSKA (reference sequence). The chain's CDR3 is CSARIQATYEQYF. CDR3 nucleotide sequence: TGCAGTGCTAGAATCCAGGCTACCTACGAGCAGTACTTC.

The sample holds one count of this clonotype. The chain has TRBV3-1 and TRBJ1-6, with D possibly TRBD1 on 5 matching bases. This CDR3 spans 15 amino acids. Per the germline V gene, CDR1 is LGHDT and CDR2 is YNNKEL (reference sequence). V dropped 6 bases and J dropped 6 bases, with 15 bases sitting between them. In nucleotides, the CDR3 is TGTGCCAGCAGAGGGGCCGGCCTGGTTAATTCACCCCTCCACTTT. It codes for CASRGAGLVNSPLHF.

The chain recombines TRBV5-6 with TRBJ2-2; possibly TRBD2 for D (6 bases). Germline values: CDR1 SGHDT, CDR2 YYEEEE. This CDR3 spans 14 amino acids. V was shortened by 5 bases and J by 2 bases, with 10 bases between the two germline ends. In nucleotides, the CDR3 is TGTGCCAGCAGACCGGGACTCAACACCGGGGAGCTGTTTTTT. Residues: CASRPGLNTGELFF.

The rearrangement uses TRBV6-5 and TRBJ1-1, with 7 positions matching TRBD1. This CDR3 comprises 14 residues. CDR1 and CDR2 from the germline V gene are MNHEY and SVGAGI. Trimming cost V 7 bases and J 11 bases; bases outside gene matches: 16. This CDR3 is CASKPSSPGGLAFF. CDR3 in DNA: TGTGCCAGCAAGCCAAGTAGTCCAGGGGGGCTGGCTTTCTTT.

V and J are TRBV19 and TRBJ2-1; TRBD2 matches at 7 bases. Losses at the gene ends were 6 bases for V and 15 bases for J; bases not matched to a gene: 11. Per the germline V gene, CDR1 is LNHDA and CDR2 is SQIVND (reference sequence). The CDR3 extends over 12 amino acids. The DNA of the CDR3 is TGTGCCAGTAGCACGCGACTAGCCGGCACGTTCTTC. This gives the protein CASSTRLAGTFF.

This clonotype was detected once. This chain connects TRBV25-1 to TRBJ2-2; the D gene is possibly TRBD1 (6 bases). This CDR3 is built from 14 residues. V dropped 7 bases and J dropped 2 bases, with 11 bases sitting between them. In germline, CDR1 is MGHDK, CDR2 SYGVNS. In DNA form, the CDR3 reads TGTGCCAGCACGTGGGACATAAACACCGGGGAGCTGTTTTTT. Amino acid sequence: CASTWDINTGELFF.

V and J are TRBV29-1 and TRBJ2-5, with a weak D call TRBD1 (6 bases). The CDR3 extends over 13 amino acids. The germline gives CDR1 SQVTM, CDR2 ANQGSEA. Trimming removed 3 bases from V and 3 bases from J, with 11 bases in between. CDR3 region: CSVDGTIEETQYF. CDR3 nucleotides: TGCAGCGTTGACGGGACAATAGAAGAGACCCAGTACTTC. The full variable domain, in which reference TRBV29-1 and TRBJ2-5 provide the parts outside the CDR3, is SAVISQKPSRDICQRGTSLTIQCQVDSQVTMMFWYRQQPGQSLTLIATANQGSEATYESGFVIDKFPISRPNLTFSTLTVSNMSPEDSSIYLCSVDGTIEETQYFGPGTRLLVL.

The J gene is TRBJ1-2, the V gene TRBV7-9; D is undetermined. V was shortened by 1 base and J by 5 bases, with 11 bases between the two germline ends. This CDR3 has 14 residues. Germline V gene lookup returns CDR1 SEHNR and CDR2 FQNEAQ (reference sequence). The chain's CDR3 is CASSLGGAGYGYTF. The CDR3 DNA sequence: TGTGCCAGCAGCTTAGGCGGCGCTGGGTATGGCTACACCTTC.

V usage is TRBV20-1 and J usage is TRBJ2-3, with TRBD2 identical over 7 bases. CDR3 length: 15 amino acids. The V and J ends lost 5 bases and 1 base, in that order; junction bases with no gene match: 9. Germline CDR1 reads DFQATT; CDR2 reads SNEGSKA (reference sequence). CDR3 bases: TGCAGTGCTGGGGGGGGGAGGATAGGCACAGATACGCAGTATTTT. It yields the protein CSAGGGRIGTDTQYF.

This clonotype has more than one count but fewer than ten. V usage is TRBV30 and J usage is TRBJ2-7; D may be TRBD2 (6 bases). The CDR3 contains 14 residues. V gave up 1 base and J gave up 5 bases, with 15 bases separating them. The germline V gene encodes CDR1 GTSNPN and CDR2 SVGIG (reference sequence). CDR3 sequence: CAWSALLGSDEQYF. The CDR3 nucleotides read TGTGCCTGGAGTGCTCTTCTCGGGAGCGACGAGCAGTACTTC.

This clonotype showed up just a few times. The chain couples TRBV5-1 to TRBJ2-7; D is unclear. The CDR3 spans 13 residues. Germline V gene data show CDR1 as SGHRS and CDR2 as YFSETQ. V lost 0 bases and J 3 bases, leaving 7 bases between the germline ends. Here the CDR3 reads CASSLDRVYEQYF. The CDR3 DNA sequence: TGCGCCAGCAGCTTGGATCGGGTCTACGAGCAGTACTTC. The full variable domain, in which reference TRBV5-1 and TRBJ2-7 provide the parts outside the CDR3, is KAGVTQTPRYLIKTRGQQVTLSCSPISGHRSVSWYQQTPGQGLQFLFEYFSETQRNKGNFPGRFSGRQFSNSRSEMNVSTLELGDSALYLCASSLDRVYEQYFGPGTRLTVT.